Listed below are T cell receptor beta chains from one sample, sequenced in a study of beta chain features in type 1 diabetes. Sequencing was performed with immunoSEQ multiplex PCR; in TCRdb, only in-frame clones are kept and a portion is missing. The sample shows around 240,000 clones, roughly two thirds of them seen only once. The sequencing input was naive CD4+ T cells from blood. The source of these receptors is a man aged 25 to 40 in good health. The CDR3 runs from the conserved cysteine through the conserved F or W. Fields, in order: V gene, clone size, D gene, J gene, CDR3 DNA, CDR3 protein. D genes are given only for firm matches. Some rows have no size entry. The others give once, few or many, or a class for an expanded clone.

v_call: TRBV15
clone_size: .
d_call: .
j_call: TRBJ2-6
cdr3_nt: TGTGCCATCAAGGACGGGAGTCGGGAGTCAGGGGCCAACGTCCTGACTTTC
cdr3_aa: CAIKDGSRESGANVLTF

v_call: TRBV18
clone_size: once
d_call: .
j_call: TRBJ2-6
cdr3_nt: TGTGCCAGCTCACCATCAGGGTCGGGGGCCAACGTCCTGACTTTC
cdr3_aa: CASSPSGSGANVLTF

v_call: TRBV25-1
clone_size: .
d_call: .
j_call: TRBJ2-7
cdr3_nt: TGTGCCAGCACAAATCAGGACGGATTCTACGAGCAGTACTTC
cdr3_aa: CASTNQDGFYEQYF

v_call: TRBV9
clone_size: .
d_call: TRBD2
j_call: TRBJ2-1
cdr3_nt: TGTGCCAGCAGCGACACTAGCGGGAGAAAGTATGAGCAGTTCTTC
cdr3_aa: CASSDTSGRKYEQFF

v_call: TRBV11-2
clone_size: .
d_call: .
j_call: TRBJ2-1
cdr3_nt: TGTGCCGCAGCTTCTAGCTCCTACAATGAGCAGTTCTTC
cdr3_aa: CAAASSSYNEQFF

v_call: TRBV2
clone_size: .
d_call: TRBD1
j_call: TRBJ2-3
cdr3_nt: TGTGCCAGCAGTCCGAGACAGGGGGTATCCGATACGCAGTATTTT
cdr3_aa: CASSPRQGVSDTQYF

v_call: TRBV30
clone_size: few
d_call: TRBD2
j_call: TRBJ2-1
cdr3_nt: TGTGCCTGGAGTGTGACTTCGTTTAGTAGCGGGGAGCAGTTCTTC
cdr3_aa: CAWSVTSFSSGEQFF

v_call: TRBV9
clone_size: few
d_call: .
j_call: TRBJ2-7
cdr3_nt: TGTGCCAGCAGCGTAGCAGAATCCCGCTACGAGCAGTACTTC
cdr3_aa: CASSVAESRYEQYF

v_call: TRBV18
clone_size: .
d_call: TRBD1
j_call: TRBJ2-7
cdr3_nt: TGTGCCAGCTCACCGGACAGGGGCGAGCAGTACTTC
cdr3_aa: CASSPDRGEQYF

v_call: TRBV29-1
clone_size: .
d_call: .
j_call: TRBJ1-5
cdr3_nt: TGCAGCGTTGAAGAAGGGGGCAATCAGCCCCAGCATTTT
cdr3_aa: CSVEEGGNQPQHF

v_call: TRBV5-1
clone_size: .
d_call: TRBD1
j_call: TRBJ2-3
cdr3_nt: TGCGCCAGCAGCTCCGGGACAGGGGTCATAACAGATACGCAGTATTTT
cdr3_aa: CASSSGTGVITDTQYF

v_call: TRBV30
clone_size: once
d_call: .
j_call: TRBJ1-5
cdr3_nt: TGTGCCTGGAGTGAAGGGATTAATCAGCCCCAGCATTTT
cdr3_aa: CAWSEGINQPQHF

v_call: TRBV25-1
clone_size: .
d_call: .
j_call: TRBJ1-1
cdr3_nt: TGTGCCAGCAGTGAATACCCAGCGGGGTCAGGCGGGGCTTTCTTT
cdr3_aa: CASSEYPAGSGGAFF

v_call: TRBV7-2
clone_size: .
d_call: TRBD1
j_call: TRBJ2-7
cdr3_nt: TGTGCCAGCAGCTCGGGACAGCTCTACGAGCAGTACTTC
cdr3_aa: CASSSGQLYEQYF

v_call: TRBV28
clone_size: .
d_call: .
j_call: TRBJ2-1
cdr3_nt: TGTGCCAGCAATGACGGAGCCACCTCCTACAATGAGCAGTTCTTC
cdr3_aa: CASNDGATSYNEQFF

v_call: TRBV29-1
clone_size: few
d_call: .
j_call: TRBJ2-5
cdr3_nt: TGCAGCGTTGACCGGGACGGGGAGACCCAGTACTTC
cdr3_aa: CSVDRDGETQYF

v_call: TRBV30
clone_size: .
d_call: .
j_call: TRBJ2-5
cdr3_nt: TGTGCCAGGAGTCGGCTCCAAGAGACCCAGTACTTC
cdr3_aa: CARSRLQETQYF

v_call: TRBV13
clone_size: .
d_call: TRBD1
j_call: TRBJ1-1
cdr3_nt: TGTGCCAGCAGCCGTACAGGGGGGACGAACACTGAAGCTTTCTTT
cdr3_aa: CASSRTGGTNTEAFF

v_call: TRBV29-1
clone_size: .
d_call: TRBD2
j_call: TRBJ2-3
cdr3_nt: TGCAGCATTATAGCGGGGGGACTCACAGATACGCAGTATTTT
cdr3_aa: CSIIAGGLTDTQYF

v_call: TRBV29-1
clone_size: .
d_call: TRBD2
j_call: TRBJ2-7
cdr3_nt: TGCAGCGTTATCATAGGACTAGCGGGAGTTAGCACCACCTACGAGCAGTACTTC
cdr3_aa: CSVIIGLAGVSTTYEQYF

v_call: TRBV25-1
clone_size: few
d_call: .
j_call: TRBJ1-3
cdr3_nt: TGTGCCAGCAGGACTGGCTGGGTCATATATTTT
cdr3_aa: CASRTGWVIYF

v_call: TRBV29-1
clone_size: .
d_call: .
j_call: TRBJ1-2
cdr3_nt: TGCAGCGTAGCACCCCGGTTTCGGGATGGCTACACCTTC
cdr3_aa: CSVAPRFRDGYTF

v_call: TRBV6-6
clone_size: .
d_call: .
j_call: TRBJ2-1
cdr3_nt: TGTGCCAGCAGTTACTCCCAGGGTTCCTACAATGAGCAGTTCTTC
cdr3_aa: CASSYSQGSYNEQFF

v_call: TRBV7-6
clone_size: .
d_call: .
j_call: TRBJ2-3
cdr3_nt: TGTGCCAGCAGCCCACCCCGAGGGACCAACTCAGATACGCAGTATTTT
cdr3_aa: CASSPPRGTNSDTQYF

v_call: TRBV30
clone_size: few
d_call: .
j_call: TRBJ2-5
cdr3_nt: TGTGCCTGGAGTGTACTACGGCCCTCAGAGACCCAGTACTTC
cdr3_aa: CAWSVLRPSETQYF

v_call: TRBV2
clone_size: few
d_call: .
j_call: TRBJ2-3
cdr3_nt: TGTGCCAGCATCAAGTTAGGGGACACAGATACGCAGTATTTT
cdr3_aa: CASIKLGDTDTQYF

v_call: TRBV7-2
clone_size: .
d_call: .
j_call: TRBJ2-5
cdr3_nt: TGTGCCAGCAGCTTAATGGTTCGGAGCAGGGAGGAGACCCAGTACTTC
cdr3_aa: CASSLMVRSREETQYF

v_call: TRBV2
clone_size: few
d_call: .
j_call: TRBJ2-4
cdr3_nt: TGTGCCAGCAGTGATCTCGCAGGGACGGGCATTCAGTACTTC
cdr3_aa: CASSDLAGTGIQYF

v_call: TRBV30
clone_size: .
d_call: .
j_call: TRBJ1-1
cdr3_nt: TGTGCCTGGAGAGGGACGCGGTGGCAGAGGAACACTGAAGCTTTCTTT
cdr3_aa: CAWRGTRWQRNTEAFF

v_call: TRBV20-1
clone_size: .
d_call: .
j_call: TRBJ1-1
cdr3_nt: TGCAGTCTCGCCACTGGACCTTTCTTT
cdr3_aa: CSLATGPFF

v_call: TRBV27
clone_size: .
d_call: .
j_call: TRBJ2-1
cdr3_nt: TGTGCCAGCAAGACGAACCGAGGATACAATGAGCAGTTCTTC
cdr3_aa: CASKTNRGYNEQFF

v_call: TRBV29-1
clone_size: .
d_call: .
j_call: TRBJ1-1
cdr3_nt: TGCAGCGTTGAAAGACCAGTGAACACTGAAGCTTTCTTT
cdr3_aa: CSVERPVNTEAFF

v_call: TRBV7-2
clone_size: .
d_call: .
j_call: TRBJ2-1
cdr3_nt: TGTGCCAGCAGCTTAGCGGCCCGAGCCTTCGATGAGCAGTTCTTC
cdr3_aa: CASSLAARAFDEQFF

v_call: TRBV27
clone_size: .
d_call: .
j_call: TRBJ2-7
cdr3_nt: TGTGCCAGCAGTAGCCTCGGAGGGCCTAGTTACGAGCAGTACTTC
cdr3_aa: CASSSLGGPSYEQYF

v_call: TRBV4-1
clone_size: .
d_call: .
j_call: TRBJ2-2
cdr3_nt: TGCGCCAGCAGCCTCCAAGGGACAACCCACACCGGGGAGCTGTTTTTT
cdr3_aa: CASSLQGTTHTGELFF

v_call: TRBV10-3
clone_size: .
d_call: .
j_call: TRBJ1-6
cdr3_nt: TGTGCCATCACCGGACAGCAGAATTCACCCCTCCACTTT
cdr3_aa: CAITGQQNSPLHF

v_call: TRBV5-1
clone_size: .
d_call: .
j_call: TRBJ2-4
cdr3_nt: TGCGCCAGCAGCCTACATGTTACTCCGGGACCGGGGAACATTCAGTACTTC
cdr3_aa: CASSLHVTPGPGNIQYF

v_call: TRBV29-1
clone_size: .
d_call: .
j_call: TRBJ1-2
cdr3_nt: TGCAGCGTTTACACAGGGCCTCCTTATGGCTACACCTTC
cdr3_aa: CSVYTGPPYGYTF

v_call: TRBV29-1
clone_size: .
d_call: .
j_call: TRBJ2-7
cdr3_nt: TGCAGCGTTAGGGACTTTCCCTACGAGCAGTACTTC
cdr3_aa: CSVRDFPYEQYF

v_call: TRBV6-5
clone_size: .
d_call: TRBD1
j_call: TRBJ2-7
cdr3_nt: TGTGCCAGCAGTCGGGACAGGGTCTACGAGCAGTACTTC
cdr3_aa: CASSRDRVYEQYF

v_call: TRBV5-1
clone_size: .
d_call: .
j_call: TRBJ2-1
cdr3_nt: TGCGCCAGCAGCTTGGGAACTTCAGCCGCGAATGAGCAGTTCTTC
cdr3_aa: CASSLGTSAANEQFF

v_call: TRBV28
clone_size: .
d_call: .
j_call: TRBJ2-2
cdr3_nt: TGTGCCAGCAGTTTTTCCACCGGGGAGCTGTTTTTT
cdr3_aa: CASSFSTGELFF

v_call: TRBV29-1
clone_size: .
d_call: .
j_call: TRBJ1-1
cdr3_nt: TGCAGCGTTGAGGGGAGACTGAACACTGAAGCTTTCTTT
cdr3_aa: CSVEGRLNTEAFF

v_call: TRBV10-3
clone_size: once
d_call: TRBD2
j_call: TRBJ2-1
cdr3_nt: TGTGCCATCCGGGCCGGGACTAGCGGGAGCTTGTATGAGCAGTTCTTC
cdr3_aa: CAIRAGTSGSLYEQFF

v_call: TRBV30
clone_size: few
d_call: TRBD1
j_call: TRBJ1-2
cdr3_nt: TGTGCCTGGAGTTCCGACAGGGGGTGGTATGGCTACACCTTC
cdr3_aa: CAWSSDRGWYGYTF

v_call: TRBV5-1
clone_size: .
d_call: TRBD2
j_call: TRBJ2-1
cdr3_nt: TGCGCCAGCAGCTTGAGCAGCGGGAACTACAATGAGCAGTTCTTC
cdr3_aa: CASSLSSGNYNEQFF

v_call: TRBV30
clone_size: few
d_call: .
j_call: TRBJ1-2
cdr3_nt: TGTGCCTGGAGTTCGGGAGTTGGCTACACCTTC
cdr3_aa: CAWSSGVGYTF

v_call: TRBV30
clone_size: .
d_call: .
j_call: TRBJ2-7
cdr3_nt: TGTGCCTGGAGGGGGCAGGGATCCTACGAGCAGTACTTC
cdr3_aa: CAWRGQGSYEQYF

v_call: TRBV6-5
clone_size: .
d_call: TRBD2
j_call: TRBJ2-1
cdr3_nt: TGTGCCAGCAGGCTAGCGGGAGTATCCAATGAGCAGTTCTTC
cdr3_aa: CASRLAGVSNEQFF

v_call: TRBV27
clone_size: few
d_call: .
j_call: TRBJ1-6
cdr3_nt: TGTGCCAGCAGTTTCGGGAGCTCCTATAATTCACCCCTCCACTTT
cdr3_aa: CASSFGSSYNSPLHF

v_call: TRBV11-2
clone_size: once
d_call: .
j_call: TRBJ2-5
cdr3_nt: TGTGCCAGCAGCTTAGATACAGTCCAAGAGACCCAGTACTTC
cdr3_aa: CASSLDTVQETQYF

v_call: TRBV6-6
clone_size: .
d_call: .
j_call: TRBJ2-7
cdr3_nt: TGTGCCAGTACCGGGGGCCGGAGGGAGCAGTACTTC
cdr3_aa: CASTGGRREQYF

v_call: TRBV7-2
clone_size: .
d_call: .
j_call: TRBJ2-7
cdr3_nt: TGTGCCAGCAGCCGACCCTCGGGCGAGCAGTACTTC
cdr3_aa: CASSRPSGEQYF

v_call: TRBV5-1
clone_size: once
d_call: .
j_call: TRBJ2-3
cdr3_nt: TGCGCCAGCAGCCCGGGAGATCCTTTGAATACGCAGTATTTT
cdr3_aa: CASSPGDPLNTQYF

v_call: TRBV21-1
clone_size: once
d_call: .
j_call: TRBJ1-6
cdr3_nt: TGTGCCAGCAACACGGAGAGGTCACCCCTCCACTTT
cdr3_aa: CASNTERSPLHF

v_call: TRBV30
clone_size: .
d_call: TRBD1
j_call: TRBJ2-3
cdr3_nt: TGTGCCTGGAGTGTAGGGACAGGGAGTACAGATACGCAGTATTTT
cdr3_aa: CAWSVGTGSTDTQYF

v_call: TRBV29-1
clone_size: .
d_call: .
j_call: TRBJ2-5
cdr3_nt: TGCAGCCCCTGGGTGGGGGAGACCCAGTACTTC
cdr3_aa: CSPWVGETQYF

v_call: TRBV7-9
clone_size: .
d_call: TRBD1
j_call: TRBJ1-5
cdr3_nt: TGTGCCAGCAGCCCAGGGGGGAACAATCAGCCCCAGCATTTT
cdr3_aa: CASSPGGNNQPQHF

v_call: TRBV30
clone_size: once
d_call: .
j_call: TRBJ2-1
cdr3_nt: TGTGCCTGGGGGGATAGCTCCTACAATGAGCAGTTCTTC
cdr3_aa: CAWGDSSYNEQFF